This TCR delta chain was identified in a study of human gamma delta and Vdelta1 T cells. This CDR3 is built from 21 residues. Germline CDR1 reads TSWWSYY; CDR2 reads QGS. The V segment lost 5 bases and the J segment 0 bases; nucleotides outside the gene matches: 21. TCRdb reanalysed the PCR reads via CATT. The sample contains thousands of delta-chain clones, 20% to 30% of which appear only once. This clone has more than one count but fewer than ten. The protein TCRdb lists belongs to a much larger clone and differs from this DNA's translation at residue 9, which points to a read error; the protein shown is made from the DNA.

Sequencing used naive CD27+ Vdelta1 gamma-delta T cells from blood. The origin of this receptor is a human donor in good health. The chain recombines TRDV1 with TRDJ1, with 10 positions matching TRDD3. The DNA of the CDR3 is TGTGCTCTTGGGACGGGGGATACGCGTAGGGCCCCCTCAAAGTACACCGATAAACTCATCTTT. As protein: CALGTGDTRRAPSKYTDKLIF.